This TCR beta chain was obtained from a study of shared clonotypes between healthy human individuals. Points from the study as a whole: Blood was the only sampled material, and tissue repertoires likely differ. Among the subsets, naive ones generally showed larger estimated richness than memory ones.

In the case of this clone: Its antigen is not identified.

It was CD45RO-negative cells, positively selected for CCR7, that made up naive CD8 cells, with terminally differentiated effector memory CD45RA+ cells excluded. Between the trimmed V and J ends, which lost 3 bases and 0 bases, there was a span of 2 bases. Germline V gives CDR1 SGHTA, CDR2 FQGNSA. This CDR3 contains 12 residues. Authors' methods: Junction-only immunoSEQ data arrived without quality scores, meaning filtering differed. Method: immunoSEQ multiplex PCR; TCRdb's copy keeps in-frame clones and lacks some. The DNA was the basis for D and trimming; V, J and clone size are from that table. The sample shows fewer than 700,000 clones, roughly 96% of them seen only once.

The V gene is TRBV7-2, the J gene TRBJ1-1; D remains unclear. This clonotype originated in a woman in her 30s in good health. The sequencing input was naive CD8+ T cells sorted from blood. The CDR3 DNA follows: TGTGCCAGCAGCTTCATGAACACTGAAGCTTTCTTT. This encodes CASSFMNTEAFF.